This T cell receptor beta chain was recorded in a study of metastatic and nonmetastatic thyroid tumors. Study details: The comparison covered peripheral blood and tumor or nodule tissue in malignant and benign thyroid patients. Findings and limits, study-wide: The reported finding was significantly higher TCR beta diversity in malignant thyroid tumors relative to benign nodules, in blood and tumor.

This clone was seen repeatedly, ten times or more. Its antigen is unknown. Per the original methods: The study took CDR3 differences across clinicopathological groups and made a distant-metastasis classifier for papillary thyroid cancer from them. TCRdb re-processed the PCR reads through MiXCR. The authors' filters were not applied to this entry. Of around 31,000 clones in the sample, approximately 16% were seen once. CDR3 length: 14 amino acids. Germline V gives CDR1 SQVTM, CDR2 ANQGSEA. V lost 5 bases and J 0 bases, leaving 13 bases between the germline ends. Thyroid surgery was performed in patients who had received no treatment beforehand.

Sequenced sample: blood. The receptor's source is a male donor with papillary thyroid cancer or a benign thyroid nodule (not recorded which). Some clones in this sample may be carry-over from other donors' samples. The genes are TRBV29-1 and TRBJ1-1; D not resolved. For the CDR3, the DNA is TGCAGCGTTTTGACAAATTCGATGAACACTGAAGCTTTCTTT. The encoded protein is CSVLTNSMNTEAFF.